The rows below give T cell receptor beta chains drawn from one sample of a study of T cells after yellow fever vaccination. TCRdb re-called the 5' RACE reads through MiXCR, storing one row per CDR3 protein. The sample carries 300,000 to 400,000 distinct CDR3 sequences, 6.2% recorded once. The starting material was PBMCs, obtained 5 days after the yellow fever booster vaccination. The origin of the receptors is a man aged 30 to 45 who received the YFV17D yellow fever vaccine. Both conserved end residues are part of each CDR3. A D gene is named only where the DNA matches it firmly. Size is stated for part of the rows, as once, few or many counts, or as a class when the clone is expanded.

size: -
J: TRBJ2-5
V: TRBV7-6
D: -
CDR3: CASSPTPLSQETQYF
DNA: TGTGCCAGCAGCCCCACCCCCCTGTCCCAAGAGACCCAGTACTTC

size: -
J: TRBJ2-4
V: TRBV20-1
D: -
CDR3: CSARERGGQVLAKNIQYF
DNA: TGCAGTGCTAGAGAAAGGGGTGGACAAGTTCTAGCCAAAAACATTCAGTACTTC

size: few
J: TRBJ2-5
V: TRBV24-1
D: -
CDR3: CATSDFGPGQYF
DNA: TGTGCCACCAGTGATTTTGGCCCTGGGCAGTACTTC

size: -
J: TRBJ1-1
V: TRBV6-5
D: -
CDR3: CASSYPGEHTEAFF
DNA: TGTGCCAGCAGTTACCCCGGGGAGCACACTGAAGCTTTCTTT

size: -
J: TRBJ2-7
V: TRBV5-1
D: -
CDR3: CAPGGEQYF
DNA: TGCGCTCCCGGGGGTGAGCAGTACTTC

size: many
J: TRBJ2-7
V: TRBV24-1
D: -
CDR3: CATSDRADSYEQYF
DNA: TGTGCCACCAGTGATCGGGCAGACTCCTACGAGCAGTACTTC

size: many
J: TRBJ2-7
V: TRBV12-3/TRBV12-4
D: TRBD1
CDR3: CASSFTDRGSEQYF
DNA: TGTGCCAGCAGTTTTACGGACAGGGGAAGTGAGCAGTACTTC

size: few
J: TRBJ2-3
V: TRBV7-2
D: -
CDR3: CASSPLGPLSTDTQYF
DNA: TGTGCCAGCAGCCCCCTAGGCCCCCTTAGCACAGATACGCAGTATTTT

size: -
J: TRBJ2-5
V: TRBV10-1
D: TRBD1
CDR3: CASSDPGGDETRYF
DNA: TGCGCCAGCAGTGACCCAGGGGGTGACGAGACCCGGTACTTC

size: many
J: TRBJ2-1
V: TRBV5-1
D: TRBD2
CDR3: CASSGGGLAGGDEQFF
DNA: TGCGCCAGCAGCGGAGGGGGACTAGCGGGAGGAGATGAGCAGTTCTTC

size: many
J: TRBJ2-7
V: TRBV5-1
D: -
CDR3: CASSLWTDTYEQYF
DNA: TGCGCCAGCAGCTTATGGACTGATACCTACGAGCAGTACTTC

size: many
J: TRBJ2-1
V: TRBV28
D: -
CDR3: CASSLKVGSLYEQFF
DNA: TGTGCCAGCAGTTTGAAAGTTGGGAGCCTCTATGAGCAGTTCTTC

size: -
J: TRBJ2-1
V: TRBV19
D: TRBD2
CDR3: CASMKRESSYNEQFF
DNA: TGTGCCAGTATGAAGCGGGAGTCCTCCTACAATGAGCAGTTCTTC

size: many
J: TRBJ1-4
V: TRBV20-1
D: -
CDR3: CSARAPDRNEKLFF
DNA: TGCAGTGCTAGAGCCCCTGACAGGAATGAAAAACTGTTTTTT

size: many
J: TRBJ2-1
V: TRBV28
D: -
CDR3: CASRAGPPNEQFF
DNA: TGTGCCAGCAGAGCCGGGCCTCCCAATGAGCAGTTCTTC

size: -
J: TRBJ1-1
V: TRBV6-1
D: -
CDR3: CASSIGGITEAFF
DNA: TGTGCCAGCAGTATAGGGGGTATCACTGAAGCTTTCTTT

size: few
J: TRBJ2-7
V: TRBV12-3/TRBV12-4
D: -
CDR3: CASSPLSLYEQYF
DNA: TGTGCCAGCAGTCCCTTATCGCTATACGAGCAGTACTTC

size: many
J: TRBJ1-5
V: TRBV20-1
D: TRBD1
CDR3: CSARRDRVNQPQHF
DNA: TGCAGTGCTCGCCGGGACAGGGTTAATCAGCCCCAGCATTTT

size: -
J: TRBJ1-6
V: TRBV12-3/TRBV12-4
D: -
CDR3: CASSPGLDSPLHF
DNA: TGTGCCAGCAGCCCGGGTTTGGATTCACCCCTCCACTTT

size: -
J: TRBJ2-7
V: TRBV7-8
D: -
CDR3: CASSSGAGYEQYF
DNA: TGTGCCAGCAGCTCGGGGGCTGGGTACGAGCAGTACTTC

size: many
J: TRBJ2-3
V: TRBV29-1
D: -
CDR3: CSVDGRPDTQYF
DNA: TGCAGCGTTGACGGGAGACCAGATACGCAGTATTTT

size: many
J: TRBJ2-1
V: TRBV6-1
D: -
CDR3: CASSPRRGSRGYNEQFF
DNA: TGTGCCAGCAGTCCCAGGCGTGGGAGCCGTGGCTACAATGAGCAGTTCTTC

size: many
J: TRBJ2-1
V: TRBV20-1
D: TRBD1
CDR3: CSSSRDRDYNEQFF
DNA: TGCAGTTCGTCCCGGGACAGGGACTACAATGAGCAGTTCTTC

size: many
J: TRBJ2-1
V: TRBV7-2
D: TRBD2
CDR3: CASKAGLAGNEQFF
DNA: TGTGCCAGCAAAGCCGGACTAGCGGGGAATGAGCAGTTCTTC

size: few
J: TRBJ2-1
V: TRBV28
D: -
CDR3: CASSWSFSEQFF
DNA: TGTGCCAGCAGTTGGTCCTTCAGTGAGCAGTTCTTC

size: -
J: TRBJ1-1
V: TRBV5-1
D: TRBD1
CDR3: CASSLRQGLMNTEAFF
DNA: TGCGCCAGCAGCTTGAGACAGGGCCTTATGAACACTGAAGCTTTCTTT

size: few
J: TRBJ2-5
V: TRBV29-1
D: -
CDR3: CSVVASVETQYF
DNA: TGCAGCGTTGTCGCGAGCGTCGAGACCCAGTACTTC

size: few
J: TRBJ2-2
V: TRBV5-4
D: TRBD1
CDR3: CASSRRDRGTGELFF
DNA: TGTGCCAGCAGCCGCCGGGACAGGGGAACCGGGGAGCTGTTTTTT

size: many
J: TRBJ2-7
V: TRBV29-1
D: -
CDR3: CSVEGLGTYEQYF
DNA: TGCAGCGTGGAAGGACTTGGGACCTACGAGCAGTACTTC

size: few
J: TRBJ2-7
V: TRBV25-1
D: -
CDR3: CAVGPHYEQYF
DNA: TGTGCCGTCGGCCCCCACTACGAGCAGTACTTC